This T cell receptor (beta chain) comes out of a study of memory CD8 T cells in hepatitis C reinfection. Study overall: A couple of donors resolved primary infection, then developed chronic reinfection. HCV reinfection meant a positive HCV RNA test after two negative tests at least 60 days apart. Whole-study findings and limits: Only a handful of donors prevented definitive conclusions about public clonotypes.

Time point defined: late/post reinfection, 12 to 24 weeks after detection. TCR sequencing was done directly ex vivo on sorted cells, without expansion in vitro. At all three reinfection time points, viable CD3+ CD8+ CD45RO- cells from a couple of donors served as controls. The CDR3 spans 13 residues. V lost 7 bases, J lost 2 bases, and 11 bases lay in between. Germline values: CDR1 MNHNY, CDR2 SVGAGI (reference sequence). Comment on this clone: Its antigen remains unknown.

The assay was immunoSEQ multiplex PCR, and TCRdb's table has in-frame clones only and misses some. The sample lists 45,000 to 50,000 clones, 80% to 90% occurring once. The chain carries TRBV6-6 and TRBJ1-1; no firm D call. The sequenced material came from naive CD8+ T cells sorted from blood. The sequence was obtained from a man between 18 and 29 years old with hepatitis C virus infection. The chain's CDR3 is CASTAQRNTEAFF. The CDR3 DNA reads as TGTGCCAGCACAGCACAGAGAAACACTGAAGCTTTCTTT.